Listed below are T cell receptor beta chains from one sample, sequenced in a study of blood T cell repertoires in COVID-19. The repertoire was sequenced with immunoSEQ multiplex PCR; TCRdb's copy has only in-frame clones and lacks some. The sample lists about 210,000 clones, approximately 82% occurring once. The specimen was peripheral blood. The receptor set was obtained from a man in his fifties with active or convalescent COVID-19. Both conserved end residues are part of each CDR3. The D gene is left open where the match is weak. Clone sizes are given selectively: once, few, many, or a class where the clone is expanded.

TRBJ2-7,TRBD1,TRBV28,-,CASSFGTGGYEQYF,TGTGCCAGCAGTTTCGGGACAGGGGGCTACGAGCAGTACTTC
TRBJ1-4,-,TRBV2,-,CASSEAGPGGNEKLFF,TGTGCCAGCAGTGAAGCGGGACCTGGGGGGAATGAAAAACTGTTTTTT
TRBJ1-2,-,TRBV18,few,CASSKFYREGYGYTF,TGTGCCAGCTCAAAGTTTTACAGGGAGGGCTATGGCTACACCTTC
TRBJ2-7,-,TRBV5-1,few,CASSAPGRSGYEQYF,TGCGCCAGCAGCGCACCCGGGAGAAGTGGATACGAGCAGTACTTC
TRBJ2-2,-,TRBV6-1,-,CASSEMGGFGELFF,TGTGCCAGCAGTGAAATGGGAGGCTTCGGGGAGCTGTTTTTT
TRBJ1-2,-,TRBV25-1,-,CASSEGHIYGYTF,TGTGCCAGCAGTGAAGGACACATCTATGGCTACACCTTC
TRBJ1-3,-,TRBV27,-,CASSAGLMGNTIYF,TGTGCCAGCAGTGCGGGACTCATGGGAAACACCATATATTTT
TRBJ2-1,TRBD1,TRBV19,-,CASSTTITGDEQFF,TGTGCCAGTAGTACCACGATTACAGGGGACGAGCAGTTCTTC
TRBJ1-2,-,TRBV5-1,few,CASSLAETYGYTF,TGCGCCAGCAGCTTGGCAGAAACCTATGGCTACACCTTC
TRBJ2-7,-,TRBV11-2,-,CASSLGSGLNYEQYF,TGTGCCAGCAGCTTGGGAAGCGGATTGAACTACGAGCAGTACTTC
TRBJ2-1,TRBD2,TRBV5-4,-,CASSLEGGGRYNEQFF,TGTGCCAGCAGCTTGGAAGGCGGGGGACGCTACAATGAGCAGTTCTTC
TRBJ2-1,TRBD2,TRBV2,-,CASSAGEGGGPSYNEQFF,TGTGCCAGCAGTGCGGGGGAGGGCGGGGGACCGTCCTACAATGAGCAGTTCTTC
TRBJ1-2,-,TRBV10-3,-,CAIGMTGINYGYTF,TGTGCCATTGGGATGACAGGAATTAACTATGGCTACACCTTC
TRBJ2-1,-,TRBV19,few,CASEMRQFF,TGTGCCAGTGAAATGAGGCAGTTCTTC
TRBJ1-2,-,TRBV6-1,-,CASSEAGVAGGYTF,TGTGCCAGCAGTGAAGCTGGGGTCGCGGGGGGCTACACCTTC